This TCR beta chain was profiled in a study of T cell responses to AZD1222 COVID-19 vaccine (dated by TCRdb to the early 2020s). Regarding the complete study: A total of 233 trial participants underwent TCR sequencing, of whom roughly 210 had received two doses of AZD1222 and about 25 had received two doses of the MenACWY control vaccine. Enrollment into the trials was organized by age into subgroups of 18-55, 56-69 and 70-plus years, and those subgroups contained roughly 150, 30 and 60 TCR-sequenced participants, respectively.

The trim is 4 bases for V and 3 bases for J, with a gap of 13 bases between the germline ends. Counted from cysteine to phenylalanine, this CDR3 has 15 amino acids. The entry retains the CDR3 DNA only, 45 bases that are in frame from base 1. The germline V gene specifies MDHEN as CDR1 and SYDVKM as CDR2. The CDR3 regions of human TCRbeta chains were analyzed by immunosequencing. Per the authors' processing: TCRs in the repertoires were matched against a reference library of SARS-CoV-2-specific TCRs that had been generated with the MIRA antigen-specificity platform. Breadth was defined as the fraction of unique TCRs that were SARS-CoV-2-associated. Depth was defined as the fraction of total T cells that were SARS-CoV-2-associated. Using the MIRA data, every spike-specific TCR was mapped to the spike region that the TCR reacted to and assigned to either a CD4 or a CD8 class. Log10-transformed breadth and depth values were compared by one-way ANOVA with Sidak's multiple comparisons tests. TCRdb limited this immuneACCESS table to in-frame rearrangements with V and J called. A share of clones is missing; checked studies link under half to unresolved V genes, and the rest is unexplained. V, J and clone size were drawn from that table, and D and trimming were deduced from the DNA. The sample table shows some 150,000 clones, and more than 85% are seen once. Together, the top ten hold about 1.6% of the sample.

The study at large found these results: Because no samples from the day 14 peak response were available, repertoires could be characterized only after the peak T cell response. Most participants were white British and females outnumbered males, and the authors suggested that clonal diversity may have been underestimated. The 56-69-year group was small, and its depth increase did not reach significance, likely because of low power. After two AZD1222 doses, spike-specific TCR breadth and depth were significantly higher than at day 0 and than in MenACWY recipients. Reportedly, almost half of the unique spike-specific TCRs recognized epitopes lying outside the regions that are mutated in the B.1.351 and B.1.1.7 variants. The whole spike protein was spanned by vaccine-associated CD4 TCRs, and dominant responses were seen in regions 160-218 and 743-854. Conclusions about previously exposed vaccinees were limited because only six AZD1222 recipients were SARS-CoV-2 seropositive at baseline.

As for this clone: Its antigen remains unidentified. No base quality values were provided; no much bigger clone lies one nucleotide off.

In light of the paper, this sample's time point label describes: about 28 days (+/-7) after the second vaccine dose. AZD1222 recipients with second doses at about 4 weeks or about 12 weeks were pooled, because spike-specific TCR depth and breadth did not differ between schedules. Samples from vaccinated people were obtained from the UK trials COV001 and COV002, which included a single-blind randomized controlled phase 2/3 trial of AZD1222 (ChAdOx1 nCoV-19) in healthy adults. Trial participant PBMC samples were collected at day 0 and day 28 after the second dose for TCRbeta chain sequencing. The source material was peripheral blood, sampled 28 days after the second AZD1222 dose. This TCR derives from an adult who received the AZD1222 COVID-19 vaccine. The rearrangement combines TRBV28 with TRBJ1-3; the D gene is perhaps TRBD1, from 6 matching bases. The CDR3 amino acid sequence is: CASSSVGAVGNTIYF. The DNA sequence reads TGTGCCAGCAGTTCAGTGGGGGCGGTTGGAAACACCATATATTTT.